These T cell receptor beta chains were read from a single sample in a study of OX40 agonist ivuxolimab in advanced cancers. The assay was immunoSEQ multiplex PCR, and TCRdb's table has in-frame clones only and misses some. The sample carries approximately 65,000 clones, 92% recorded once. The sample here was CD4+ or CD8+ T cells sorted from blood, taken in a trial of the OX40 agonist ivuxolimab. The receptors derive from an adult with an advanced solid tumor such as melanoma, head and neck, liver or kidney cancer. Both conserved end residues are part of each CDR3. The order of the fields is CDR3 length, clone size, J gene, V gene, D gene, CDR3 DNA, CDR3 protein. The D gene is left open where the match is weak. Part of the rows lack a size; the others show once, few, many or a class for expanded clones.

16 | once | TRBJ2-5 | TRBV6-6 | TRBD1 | TGTGCCAGCAGTACCAGATACGGGACAGACCAAGAGACCCAGTACTTC | CASSTRYGTDQETQYF
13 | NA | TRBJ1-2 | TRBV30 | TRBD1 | TGTGCCTGGGGGACAGGGGGGAGATATGGCTACACCTTC | CAWGTGGRYGYTF
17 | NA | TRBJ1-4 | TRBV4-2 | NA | TGTGCCAGCAGCCAACCCAGGGCGGGGAAGGATAATGAAAAACTGTTTTTT | CASSQPRAGKDNEKLFF
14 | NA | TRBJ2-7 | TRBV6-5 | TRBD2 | TGTGCCAGCAGAGCGACTAGCGGTGCCTACGAGCAGTACTTC | CASRATSGAYEQYF
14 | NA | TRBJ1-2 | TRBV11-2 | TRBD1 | TGTGCCAGCAGCTTCTCGGACAGGGACGGTGGCTACACCTTC | CASSFSDRDGGYTF
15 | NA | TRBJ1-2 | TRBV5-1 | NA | TGCGCCAGCAGCTTGGCCTTTGTAACGGCGGATGGCTACACCTTC | CASSLAFVTADGYTF
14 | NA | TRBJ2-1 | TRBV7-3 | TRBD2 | TGTGCCAGCAGCTCAACAGCGGGAGGGGTCGAGCAGTTCTTC | CASSSTAGGVEQFF
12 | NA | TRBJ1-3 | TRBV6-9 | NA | TGTGCCAGATACTACGGTGGAAACACCATATATTTT | CARYYGGNTIYF
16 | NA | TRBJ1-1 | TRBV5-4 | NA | TGTGCCAGCAGCCAATCCCAGGGGCAGGGTCTTACTGAAGCTTTCTTT | CASSQSQGQGLTEAFF
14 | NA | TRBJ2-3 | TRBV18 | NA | TGTGCCAGCTCACCACGGCACGGCACAGATACGCAGTATTTT | CASSPRHGTDTQYF
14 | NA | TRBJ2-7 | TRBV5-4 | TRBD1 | TGTGCCAGCAGCCAAACGACAGGGCACCACGAGCAGTACTTC | CASSQTTGHHEQYF
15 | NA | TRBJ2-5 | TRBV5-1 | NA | TGCGCCAGCAGCCACGGCTTGAGTAAACAAGAGACCCAGTACTTC | CASSHGLSKQETQYF
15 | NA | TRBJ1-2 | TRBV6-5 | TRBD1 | TGTGCCAGCAGCGAAACGGGACAGGGTGGCCGTGGCTACACCTTC | CASSETGQGGRGYTF
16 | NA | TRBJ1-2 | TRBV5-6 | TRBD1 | TGTGCCAGCAGCCCACCGGGACAGGGAGGCGACTATGGCTACACCTTC | CASSPPGQGGDYGYTF
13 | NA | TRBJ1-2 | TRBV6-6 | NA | TGTGCCAGCAGTTACTCGACAGGAGGTGGCTACACCTTC | CASSYSTGGGYTF